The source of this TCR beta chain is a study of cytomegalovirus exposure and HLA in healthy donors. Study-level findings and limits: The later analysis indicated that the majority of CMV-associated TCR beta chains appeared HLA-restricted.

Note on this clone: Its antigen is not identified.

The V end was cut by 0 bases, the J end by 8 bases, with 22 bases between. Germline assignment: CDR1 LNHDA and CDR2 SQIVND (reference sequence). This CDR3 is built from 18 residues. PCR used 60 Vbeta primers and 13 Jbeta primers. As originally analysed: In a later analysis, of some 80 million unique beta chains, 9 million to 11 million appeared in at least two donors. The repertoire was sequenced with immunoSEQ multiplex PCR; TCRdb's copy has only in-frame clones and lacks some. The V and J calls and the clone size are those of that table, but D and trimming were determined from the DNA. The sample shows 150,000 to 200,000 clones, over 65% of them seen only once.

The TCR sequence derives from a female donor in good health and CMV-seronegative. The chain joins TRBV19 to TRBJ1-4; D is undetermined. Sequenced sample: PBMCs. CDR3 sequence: CASSIDLLYGQSREKLFF. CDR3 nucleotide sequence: TGTGCCAGTAGTATAGATCTCCTATATGGGCAATCGAGAGAAAAACTGTTTTTT. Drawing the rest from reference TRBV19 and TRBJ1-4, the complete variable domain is DGGITQSPKYLFRKEGQNVTLSCEQNLNHDAMYWYRQDPGQGLRLIYYSQIVNDFQKGDIAEGYSVSREKKESFPLTVTSAQKNPTAFYLCASSIDLLYGQSREKLFFGSGTQLSVL.